The source of this TCR beta chain is a study of T cells after posttransplantation cyclophosphamide. This CDR3 is 16 amino acids long. Germline V CDR1 and CDR2: SGDLS, YYNGEE. Between the trimmed V and J ends, which lost 0 bases and 1 base, there was a span of 13 bases. Cyclophosphamide on days +3 and +4 followed busulfan-fludarabine conditioning and a marrow graft. Study results and limitations: TRB clonality was highly associated with recipient CMV seropositivity and reactivation.

This clone has just a few counts. Its specificity is not known. Profiling relied on immunoSEQ multiplex PCR, and the TCRdb table lists in-frame clones only, not all of them. The sample lists thousands of clones, approximately 70% occurring once. Sequenced material: PBMCs, taken around 1,500 days after allogeneic stem cell transplant with posttransplant cyclophosphamide. The chain links TRBV9 to TRBJ1-1; tentatively, D is TRBD1 (6 bases). This clonotype was sampled from a male patient aged 30 to 40 who received an allogeneic stem cell transplant from a related donor, was CMV-positive, and had acute GVHD only. Some T cells may be supplied by the graft donor. CDR3 DNA sequence: TGTGCCAGCAGCGTAGCCCCAACAGGGCAGAACACTGAAGCTTTCTTT. This codes for CASSVAPTGQNTEAFF. The full variable domain, rest sourced from reference TRBV9 and TRBJ1-1, is DSGVTQTPKHLITATGQRVTLRCSPRSGDLSVYWYQQSLDQGLQFLIQYYNGEERAKGNILERFSAQQFPDLHSELNLSSLELGDSALYFCASSVAPTGQNTEAFFGQGTRLTVV.